A selection of T cell receptor beta chains follows, all from one sample in a study of T cells in Graves' hyperthyroidism and ophthalmopathy. One entry per CDR3 protein, called by TCRdb with MiXCR from the multiplex PCR reads. The sample records approximately 530,000 distinct CDR3 sequences, 16% being singletons. Sequencing used blood. These receptors were obtained from a woman aged 18-30 years with Graves' hyperthyroidism. Each CDR3 is given with its conserved first and last residue. D genes are given only for firm matches. Rows may omit the clone size; those that give it use once, few, many or a size class.

d_gene: -; v_gene: TRBV2; j_gene: TRBJ1-2; abundance: many; CDR3nt: TGTGCCAGCAGTCCAGGGGACTTTTCCTATGGCTACACCTTC; CDR3aa: CASSPGDFSYGYTF
d_gene: TRBD2; v_gene: TRBV11-3; j_gene: TRBJ2-3; abundance: -; CDR3nt: TGTGCCAGCAGCTCCGGTACTAGCGGGGGGGCCGGCACAGATACGCAGTATTTT; CDR3aa: CASSSGTSGGAGTDTQYF
d_gene: -; v_gene: TRBV25-1; j_gene: TRBJ2-7; abundance: -; CDR3nt: TGTGCCAGCTCAGACGGGGGAAGAACCTACGAGCAGTACTTC; CDR3aa: CASSDGGRTYEQYF
d_gene: -; v_gene: TRBV5-1; j_gene: TRBJ2-3; abundance: -; CDR3nt: TGCGCCAGCAGCCCAGAGTGGGACGGCACAGATACGCAGTATTTT; CDR3aa: CASSPEWDGTDTQYF
d_gene: -; v_gene: TRBV19; j_gene: TRBJ1-2; abundance: -; CDR3nt: TGTGCCAAAATGTATAACTATGGCTACACCTTC; CDR3aa: CAKMYNYGYTF
d_gene: -; v_gene: TRBV2; j_gene: TRBJ1-2; abundance: many; CDR3nt: TGTGCCAGCCCGTCCGGTGACAGGACCTTTAGCTATGGCTACACCTTC; CDR3aa: CASPSGDRTFSYGYTF
d_gene: -; v_gene: TRBV4-2; j_gene: TRBJ2-5; abundance: few; CDR3nt: TGTGCCAGCAGCCAAGATCCTAGGGCCTGGGAGACCCAGTACTTC; CDR3aa: CASSQDPRAWETQYF
d_gene: -; v_gene: TRBV12-3/TRBV12-4; j_gene: TRBJ1-5; abundance: many; CDR3nt: TGTGCCAGCAGTTTTAGGGATGTAAGCAATCAGCCCCAGCATTTT; CDR3aa: CASSFRDVSNQPQHF
d_gene: TRBD2; v_gene: TRBV6-1; j_gene: TRBJ2-4; abundance: few; CDR3nt: TGTGCCAGCAGTGAAGCGGGGACTAGCGCCCGGATTCAGTACTTC; CDR3aa: CASSEAGTSARIQYF
d_gene: -; v_gene: TRBV29-1; j_gene: TRBJ2-5; abundance: -; CDR3nt: TGCAGCGTTGAAGATGAGGATAAGGCAGGTCAGGAGACCCAGTACTTC; CDR3aa: CSVEDEDKAGQETQYF
d_gene: TRBD2; v_gene: TRBV5-1; j_gene: TRBJ2-6; abundance: -; CDR3nt: TGCGCCAGCAGCACGACAGCGGGAGCGAGCTCTGGGGCCAACGTCCTGACTTTC; CDR3aa: CASSTTAGASSGANVLTF
d_gene: TRBD2; v_gene: TRBV2; j_gene: TRBJ2-7; abundance: few; CDR3nt: TGTGCCAGCAGAGAAGCGGGAGTACCCTACGAGCAGTACTTC; CDR3aa: CASREAGVPYEQYF
d_gene: -; v_gene: TRBV19; j_gene: TRBJ1-6; abundance: -; CDR3nt: TGTGCCAGTAGTATAGTATCCAGGGTGGGTTCACCCCTCCACTTT; CDR3aa: CASSIVSRVGSPLHF
d_gene: -; v_gene: TRBV12-3/TRBV12-4; j_gene: TRBJ2-5; abundance: many; CDR3nt: TGTGCCAGCAGACCTCCGTCGCTGGAGACCCAGTACTTC; CDR3aa: CASRPPSLETQYF
d_gene: TRBD2; v_gene: TRBV4-3; j_gene: TRBJ2-3; abundance: -; CDR3nt: TGCGCCAGCAGCCAAGAACTCGCGGGGGGAACAGATACGCAGTATTTT; CDR3aa: CASSQELAGGTDTQYF
d_gene: TRBD1; v_gene: TRBV24-1; j_gene: TRBJ2-6; abundance: -; CDR3nt: TGTGCCACCAGTGGACAGGGGGCAACAGGGGCCAACGTCCTGACTTTC; CDR3aa: CATSGQGATGANVLTF
d_gene: TRBD2; v_gene: TRBV10-3; j_gene: TRBJ2-3; abundance: -; CDR3nt: TGTGCCATCAGTGGACTGGCGGGGGGCACGCAGTATTTT; CDR3aa: CAISGLAGGTQYF
d_gene: TRBD2; v_gene: TRBV5-1; j_gene: TRBJ2-3; abundance: many; CDR3nt: TGCGCCAGCAGCGCCGGACTAGTCATCGCGCAGTATTTT; CDR3aa: CASSAGLVIAQYF
d_gene: -; v_gene: TRBV28; j_gene: TRBJ2-1; abundance: many; CDR3nt: TGTGCCAGCAGTTGGGGGGAGGAATGGGGTGAGCAGTTCTTC; CDR3aa: CASSWGEEWGEQFF
d_gene: -; v_gene: TRBV5-1; j_gene: TRBJ2-7; abundance: many; CDR3nt: TGCGCCAGCAGCTTGGCATTGGACCTCCACGAGCAGTACTTC; CDR3aa: CASSLALDLHEQYF
d_gene: -; v_gene: TRBV7-9; j_gene: TRBJ1-1; abundance: many; CDR3nt: TGTGCCAGCAGCTCCCAGGTTAGGGACACTGAAGCTTTCTTT; CDR3aa: CASSSQVRDTEAFF
d_gene: -; v_gene: TRBV12-3/TRBV12-4; j_gene: TRBJ1-1; abundance: many; CDR3nt: TGTGCCAGCAGCCAAGACACCCCGCGGTATACTGAAGCTTTCTTT; CDR3aa: CASSQDTPRYTEAFF
d_gene: TRBD2; v_gene: TRBV18; j_gene: TRBJ2-2; abundance: -; CDR3nt: TGTGCCAGCTCAGACGGACTAGCCCACATCGGGGAGCTGTTTTTT; CDR3aa: CASSDGLAHIGELFF
d_gene: TRBD2; v_gene: TRBV20-1; j_gene: TRBJ2-5; abundance: many; CDR3nt: TGCAGTGCTATTTTGGCTAGCGGGGGGCAAGAGACCCAGTACTTC; CDR3aa: CSAILASGGQETQYF
d_gene: -; v_gene: TRBV12-3/TRBV12-4; j_gene: TRBJ2-3; abundance: -; CDR3nt: TGTGCCAGCAGTTTAGAAAGGGGGGGGGGTACAGATACGCAGTATTTT; CDR3aa: CASSLERGGGTDTQYF
d_gene: -; v_gene: TRBV9; j_gene: TRBJ2-3; abundance: -; CDR3nt: TGTGCCAGCAGCGGGGGGGACTTCCCGGCTACGCAGTATTTT; CDR3aa: CASSGGDFPATQYF
d_gene: -; v_gene: TRBV6-2/TRBV6-3; j_gene: TRBJ2-5; abundance: -; CDR3nt: TGTGCCAGCAGTTACTCAAGGGGGATCCAGTACTTC; CDR3aa: CASSYSRGIQYF
d_gene: TRBD2; v_gene: TRBV5-1; j_gene: TRBJ2-7; abundance: many; CDR3nt: TGCGCCAGCAGCACAGGACTAGGGGAGACCTACGAGCAGTACTTC; CDR3aa: CASSTGLGETYEQYF
d_gene: TRBD1; v_gene: TRBV20-1; j_gene: TRBJ2-1; abundance: few; CDR3nt: TGCAGTGCTACCGAGGGACAGCCCTACAATGAGCAGTTCTTC; CDR3aa: CSATEGQPYNEQFF
d_gene: -; v_gene: TRBV6-2/TRBV6-3; j_gene: TRBJ2-1; abundance: few; CDR3nt: TGTGCCAGCAGTTTGGTATCCCACAATGAGCAGTTCTTC; CDR3aa: CASSLVSHNEQFF